This record concerns one T cell receptor (beta chain) sequence. Its antigen is undetermined. The entry originates in a study of monozygotic twins with inflammatory bowel disease. Added by template switching were UMIs that each held a 6-nucleotide sample barcode. TCRdb reprocessed the 5' RACE reads; each CDR3 protein has one entry and no DNA is given. Seen in this sample are about 85,000 distinct CDR3 sequences; the ten most common clones hold just under 7.5%. CDR1 is SGDLS, CDR2 YYNGEE, per germline. This CDR3 is 17 amino acids long. The study's findings and limits: IBD patients exhibited fewer clonotypes shared with other individuals than healthy twins, particularly with disease activity. Patient repertoires may carry noise from differing immunosuppressive treatments. The analysis did not separate different T cell subtypes.

The sequencing input was blood. This chain uses TRBV9 with TRBJ2-2; absent DNA, TCRdb's TRBD2 call cannot be checked. This TCR was sampled from a human donor with ulcerative colitis or Crohn's disease, or a healthy co-twin of an affected twin (not recorded which). CDR3 in amino acids: CASSPQSAGDFTGELFF.